This T cell receptor (beta chain) was captured by sequencing in a study of blood T cell repertoires in COVID-19. On the study more broadly: There were acute and convalescent COVID-19 samples, and they came from the United States, Italy and Spain.

Study processing details: Reference gene primer amplification gave estimated nucleated cell counts. Measured with immunoSEQ multiplex PCR; TCRdb has only the in-frame clones, and not every one. That table gives V, J and clone size, and the DNA gave D and trimming. Here the sample spans about 230,000 clones, around 83% being singletons. CDR3 size: 15 residues. From germline, CDR1 is MGHRA and CDR2 YSYEKL. Deletions cut 1 base from V and 8 bases from J, with 17 bases between. The source of this sequence is a man in his forties with active or convalescent COVID-19. Sample: peripheral blood. The chain is built from TRBV4-1 and TRBJ1-2; D is ambiguous. The CDR3 nucleotides are TGCGCCAGCAGCCAAGTCATCCAACCTCGTCAGGGCTACACCTTC. It translates to CASSQVIQPRQGYTF.